The source of this T cell receptor beta chain is a study of blood T cell repertoires in COVID-19. Overall study context: The United States, Italy and Spain provided the acute and convalescent COVID-19 samples.

Only in-frame clones appear in the TCRdb table, and some are missing; sequencing was by immunoSEQ multiplex PCR. The data contain roughly 170,000 clones, about four fifths of them singletons. Germline V gene sequence: CDR1 SGHTA, CDR2 FQGNSA. This CDR3 contains 14 residues. The V segment lost 5 bases and the J segment 1 base; nucleotides outside the gene matches: 1. The sample was peripheral blood. The chain recombines TRBV7-2 with TRBJ2-2; the match to TRBD1 covers 7 bases. The TCR originated in a human donor in a cohort sampled during active COVID-19. The CDR3 region is CASSRDRNTGELFF. The DNA of the CDR3 is TGTGCCAGCAGCCGGGACAGGAACACCGGGGAGCTGTTTTTT.